This T cell receptor (beta chain) was documented in a study of OX40 agonist ivuxolimab in advanced cancers. Findings and caveats of the study: More expanded clones were found, on average, in CD8+ than in CD4+ T cells.

Trimming took off 4 bases at V and 0 bases at J, with 4 bases between the two ends. This CDR3 region has 12 residues. Germline-derived CDR1 and CDR2 are GTSNPN and SVGIG (reference sequence). This clone is labeled medium-sized. Its antigen is currently unknown. The sample has other DNA sequences that encode this CDR3 too. Using immunoSEQ multiplex PCR, the repertoire was profiled, and TCRdb retains in-frame clones only, with some absent. The sample holds fewer than 85,000 clones, 92% seen once. The chain joins TRBV30 to TRBJ1-3; D gene ambiguous. The starting material was CD4+ or CD8+ T cells sorted from blood, obtained in a trial of the OX40 agonist ivuxolimab. The sequence was obtained from an adult with an advanced solid tumor such as melanoma, head and neck, liver or kidney cancer. CDR3 DNA sequence: TGTGCCTGGAAGGCCTCTGGAAACACCATATATTTT. It yields the protein CAWKASGNTIYF.